This TCR beta chain was recorded in a study of regulatory T cells in long-lasting Graves disease. Study context: Graves' patients (newly diagnosed) had been on antithyroid drugs under 3 months.

To make TCR beta libraries, researchers used iRepertoire HTBI primers and Arm-PCR of CDR3 regions. Original data processing: Throughout the samples, researchers identified roughly 57 TRBV and approximately 14 TRBJ segments. A single record per CDR3 protein comes from TCRdb applying MiXCR to the multiplex PCR reads. TCRdb, not the original authors, processed these V and J calls. In the table there are some 490,000 distinct CDR3 sequences, more than 10% of which are singletons. This clonotype was recorded at least ten times. Germline V CDR1 and CDR2: SGHNT, YENEEA. The ends lost 3 bases at V and 7 bases at J; junction bases unmatched: 11. This CDR3 region has 17 residues. Time point denoted: newly diagnosed GD, antithyroid drugs for less than 3 months. Following extraction of RNA from PBMCs, that RNA was used to make the TCR library. Separately, the same data were catalogued under a study of T cells in Graves' hyperthyroidism and ophthalmopathy. From that study: HTBI primers were the set used in a first-round RT-PCR of the TCR CDR3.

This chain links TRBV11-3 with TRBJ2-1; 11 positions agree with TRBD2. Sequencing was performed on peripheral blood mononuclear cells (PBMCs), taken at new diagnosis, from a patient treated with antithyroid drugs. The receptor was derived from a woman aged 30 to 39 with Graves disease. CDR3: CASSFYTSGRGWNEQFF. The DNA for the CDR3 is TGTGCCAGCAGCTTTTATACTAGCGGGAGAGGGTGGAATGAGCAGTTCTTC.